This T cell receptor (beta chain) was captured by sequencing in a study of Ad26.COV2.S vaccination and SARS-CoV-2 variants (dated by TCRdb to the early 2020s). The study in broad terms: Donors in the vaccine arm were drawn from COV1001, a phase I-IIa trial of Ad26.COV2.S in healthy adults that was multicentre, randomized, double-blind and placebo-controlled. TCRbeta repertoire sequencing was used to assess the specificity and breadth of SARS-CoV-2-reactive T cell receptors after Ad26.COV2.S vaccination. A total of approximately 30 samples were included in the TCR-sequenced set, comprising about 20 Ad26.COV2.S vaccine recipients, 5 placebo recipients and 8 SARS-CoV-2 convalescent individuals. Ad26.COV2.S was given intramuscularly at 5x10^10 or 1x10^11 viral particles, as a single shot or as two shots 56 days apart. Trial participants were randomized into five groups of five: low-dose or high-dose Ad26.COV2.S given once or twice, or placebo on both occasions. Investigators did not know the trial group allocation while performing experiments and assessing outcomes.

Interpreted using the paper, the treatment or condition label stands for: 15 to 20 received Ad26.COV2.S at low or high dose, single or two shots; 5 received placebo; per-sample allocation not given. Repertoires of vaccine and placebo recipients were sequenced from samples taken on day 63 after the first injection. Between 29 July and 7 August 2020, Cohort 1b enrolled fewer than 30 adults aged 18-55 years at one site in Boston, USA. As a vaccine, Ad26.COV2.S was a replication-incompetent adenovirus type 26 vector that expressed a prefusion-stabilized SARS-CoV-2 spike protein derived from the original Wuhan strain. The immunoSEQ Assay was the method used to sequence TCRbeta CDR3 regions. After extraction, genomic DNA underwent amplification by bias-controlled multiplex PCR, followed by high-throughput sequencing. The authors' pipeline ran thus. To quantify the absolute abundance of every unique TCRbeta CDR3 region, sequences were collapsed and filtered. T cell fraction was estimated by normalizing TCRbeta template counts to usable DNA, which was measured by amplifying reference genes present in all nucleated cells. Repertoire TCRs were annotated as SARS-CoV-2-specific by exact matching of V gene, CDR3 amino acid sequence and J gene to a known reactive TCR set. The reference SARS-CoV-2 TCR set came from MIRA and was filtered for enrichment in COVID-19-positive ImmuneCODE repertoires, removing public or cross-reactive TCRs. Using the MIRA antigens, annotated TCRs were further analysed by specific ORF or by position within an ORF. Breadth was defined as the number of annotated unique rearrangements divided by the total number of unique productive rearrangements, and depth was defined as the summed frequency of the annotated unique rearrangements. Group comparisons of TCR breadth used two-sided Wilcoxon rank-sum tests. TCRdb carries this immuneACCESS record with in-frame sequences only. Its versions omit some clonotypes, under half of them owing to an unresolved V gene in the studies checked, with the rest unexplained. V and J calls and clone size follow that table, whereas D and trimming were derived from the DNA. Across this sample there are about 410,000 clones, with about nine tenths seen only once. The ten largest clones add up to 1.5% to 2% of the sample.

This clone has only a few counts. The clone's antigen remains unknown. No much larger clone exists at a distance of one base, and base qualities are not known. Study-level results and caveats: According to the authors, total T cell responses may have been underestimated by the TCR breadth and depth analyses. After vaccination, substantial breadth of spike-specific CD8+ and CD4+ T cell responses was reported. Non-spike TCR breadth was comparable between vaccine and placebo recipients, consistent with the vaccine containing only spike. Higher spike-specific TCR breadth was observed in Ad26.COV2.S recipients than in placebo recipients (P = 0.0014). The study was not powered for comparison of responses between vaccine doses or regimens.

Based on the germline V gene, the CDR1 and CDR2 sequences are MGHRA and YSYEKL. From cysteine to phenylalanine, the CDR3 is 15 amino acids long. Only the CDR3 DNA stays, 45 bases, in frame from base 1. The trim is 3 bases for V and 6 bases for J, with a gap of 15 bases between the germline ends. The chain couples TRBV4-1 to TRBJ1-5, with no confident D gene call. This TCR derives from a person aged 18-60 years who received the Ad26.COV2.S COVID-19 vaccine or a placebo. The specimen comprised peripheral blood, sampled in a trial of Ad26.COV2.S vaccine versus placebo. The DNA reads TGCGCCAGCAGCCATGACTATAGCCGGCGTCAGCCCCAGCATTTT. Translated, it gives CASSHDYSRRQPQHF.